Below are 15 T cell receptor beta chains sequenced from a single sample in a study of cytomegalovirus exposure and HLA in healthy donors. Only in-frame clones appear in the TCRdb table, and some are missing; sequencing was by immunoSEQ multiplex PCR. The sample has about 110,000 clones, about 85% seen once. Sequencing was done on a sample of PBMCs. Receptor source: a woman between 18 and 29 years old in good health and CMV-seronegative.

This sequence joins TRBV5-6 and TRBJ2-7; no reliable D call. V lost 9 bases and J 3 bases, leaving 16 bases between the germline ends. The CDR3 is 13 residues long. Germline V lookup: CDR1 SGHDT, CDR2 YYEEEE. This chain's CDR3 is CATALGDSYEQYF. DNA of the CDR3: TGTGCCACCGCGCTGGGCGATAGCTACGAGCAGTACTTC.

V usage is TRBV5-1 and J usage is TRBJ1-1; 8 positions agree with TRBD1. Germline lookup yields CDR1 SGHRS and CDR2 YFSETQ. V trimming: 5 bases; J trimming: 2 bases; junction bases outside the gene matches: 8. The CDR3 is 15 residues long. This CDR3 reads CASSGDRGLNTEAFF. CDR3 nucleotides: TGCGCCAGCAGTGGAGACAGGGGATTAAACACTGAAGCTTTCTTT.

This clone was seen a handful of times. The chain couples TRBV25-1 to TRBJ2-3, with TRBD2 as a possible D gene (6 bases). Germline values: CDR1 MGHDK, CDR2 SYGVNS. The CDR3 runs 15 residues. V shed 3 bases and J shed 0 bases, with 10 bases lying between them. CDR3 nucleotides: TGTGCCAGCAGTGACTTAGCGGATAGCACAGATACGCAGTATTTT. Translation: CASSDLADSTDTQYF.

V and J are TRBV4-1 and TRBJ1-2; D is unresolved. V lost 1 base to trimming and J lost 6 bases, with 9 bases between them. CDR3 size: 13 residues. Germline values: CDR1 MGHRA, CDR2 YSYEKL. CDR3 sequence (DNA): TGCGCCAGCAGCCAAGCAACACAAGATGGCTACACCTTC. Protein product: CASSQATQDGYTF.

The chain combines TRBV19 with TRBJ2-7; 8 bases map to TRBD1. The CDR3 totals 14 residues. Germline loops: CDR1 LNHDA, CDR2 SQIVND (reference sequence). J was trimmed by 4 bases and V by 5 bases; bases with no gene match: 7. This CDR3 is CASSLQGAGYEQYF. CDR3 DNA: TGTGCCAGTAGTCTCCAGGGGGCCGGGTACGAGCAGTACTTC.

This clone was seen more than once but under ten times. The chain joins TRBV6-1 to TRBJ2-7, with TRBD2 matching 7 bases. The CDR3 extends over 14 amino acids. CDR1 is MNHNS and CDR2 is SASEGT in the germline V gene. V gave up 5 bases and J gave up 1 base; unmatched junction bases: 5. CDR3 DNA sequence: TGTGCCAGCAGTCTGGGGGGGAGTTCCTACGAGCAGTACTTC. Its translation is CASSLGGSSYEQYF.

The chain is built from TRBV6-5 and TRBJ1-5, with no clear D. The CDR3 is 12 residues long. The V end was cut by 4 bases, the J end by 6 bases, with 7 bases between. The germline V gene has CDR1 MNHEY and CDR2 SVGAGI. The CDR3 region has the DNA TGTGCCAGCAGTTCCCCCCGTCAGCCCCAGCATTTT. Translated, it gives CASSSPRQPQHF.

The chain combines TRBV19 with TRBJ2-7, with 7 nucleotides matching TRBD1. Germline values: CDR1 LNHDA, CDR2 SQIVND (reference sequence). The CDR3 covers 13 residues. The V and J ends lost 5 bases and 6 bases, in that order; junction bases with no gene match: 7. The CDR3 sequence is CASSPTGVTEQYF. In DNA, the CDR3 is TGTGCCAGTAGTCCCACAGGGGTTACCGAGCAGTACTTC. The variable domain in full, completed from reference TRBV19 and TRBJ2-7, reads DGGITQSPKYLFRKEGQNVTLSCEQNLNHDAMYWYRQDPGQGLRLIYYSQIVNDFQKGDIAEGYSVSREKKESFPLTVTSAQKNPTAFYLCASSPTGVTEQYFGPGTRLTVT.

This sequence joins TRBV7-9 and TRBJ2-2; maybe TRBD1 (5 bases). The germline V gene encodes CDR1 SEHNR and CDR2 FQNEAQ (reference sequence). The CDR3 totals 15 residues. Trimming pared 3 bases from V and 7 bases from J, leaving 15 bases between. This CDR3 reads CASSFLGQGSGELFF. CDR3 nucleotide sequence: TGTGCCAGCAGCTTCTTAGGGCAGGGCAGCGGGGAGCTGTTTTTT.

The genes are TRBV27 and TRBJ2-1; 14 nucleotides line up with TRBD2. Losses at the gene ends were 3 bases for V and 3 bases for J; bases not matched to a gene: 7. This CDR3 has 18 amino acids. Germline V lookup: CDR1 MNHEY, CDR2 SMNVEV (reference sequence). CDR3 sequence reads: CASSFVTSGGAVYNEQFF. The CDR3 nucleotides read TGTGCCAGCAGTTTTGTGACTAGCGGGGGGGCAGTCTACAATGAGCAGTTCTTC.

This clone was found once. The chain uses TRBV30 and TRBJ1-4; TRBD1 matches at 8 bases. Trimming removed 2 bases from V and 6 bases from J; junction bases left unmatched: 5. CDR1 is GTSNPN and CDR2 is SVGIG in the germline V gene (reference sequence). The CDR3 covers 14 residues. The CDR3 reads CAWSKTGAHEKLFF. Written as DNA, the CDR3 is TGTGCCTGGAGTAAGACAGGGGCCCATGAAAAACTGTTTTTT.

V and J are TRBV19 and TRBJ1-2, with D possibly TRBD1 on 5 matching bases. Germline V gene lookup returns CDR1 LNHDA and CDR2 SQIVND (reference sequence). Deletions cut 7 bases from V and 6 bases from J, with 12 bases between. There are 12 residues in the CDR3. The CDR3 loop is CASNRGGDGYTF. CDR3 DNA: TGTGCCAGTAATCGGGGGGGAGATGGCTACACCTTC.

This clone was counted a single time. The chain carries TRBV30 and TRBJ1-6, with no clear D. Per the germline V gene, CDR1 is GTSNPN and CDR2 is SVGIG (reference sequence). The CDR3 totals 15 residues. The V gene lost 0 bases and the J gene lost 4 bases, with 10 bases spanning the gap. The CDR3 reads CAWSVNGGYNSPLHF. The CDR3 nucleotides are TGTGCCTGGAGTGTTAATGGCGGATATAATTCACCCCTCCACTTT.

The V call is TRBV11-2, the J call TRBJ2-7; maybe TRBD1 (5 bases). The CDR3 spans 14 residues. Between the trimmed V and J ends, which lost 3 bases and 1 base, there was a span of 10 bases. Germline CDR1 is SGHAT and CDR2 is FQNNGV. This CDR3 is CASSFYQGSYEQYF. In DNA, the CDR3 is TGTGCCAGCAGCTTTTATCAGGGATCCTACGAGCAGTACTTC.

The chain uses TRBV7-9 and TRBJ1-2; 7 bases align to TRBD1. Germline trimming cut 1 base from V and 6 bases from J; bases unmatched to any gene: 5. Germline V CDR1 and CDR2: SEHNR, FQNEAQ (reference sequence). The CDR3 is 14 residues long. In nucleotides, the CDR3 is TGTGCCAGCAGCTTAGGACAGGGTGACGATGGCTACACCTTC. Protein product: CASSLGQGDDGYTF.